A selection of T cell receptor beta chains follows, all from one sample in a study of blood T cell repertoires in COVID-19. Some clones are missing from TCRdb's copy, which holds only in-frame ones; the method was immunoSEQ multiplex PCR. The sample yields more than 400,000 clones, around 91% seen once. The sequencing sample was made of PBMCs or T cells enriched from blood (not recorded which). The receptors come from a man aged 18 to 35 who had recovered from COVID-19. CDR3s include the opening cysteine and the closing phenylalanine or tryptophan. The order of the fields is V gene, clone size, D gene, J gene, CDR3 protein, CDR3 DNA. A D gene is named only where the DNA matches it firmly. Clone sizes are given selectively: once, few, many, or a class where the clone is expanded.

TRBV5-1,.,.,TRBJ2-7,CASSFDTTSYEQYF,TGCGCCAGCAGCTTCGACACGACCTCCTACGAGCAGTACTTC
TRBV7-3,once,TRBD1,TRBJ2-1,CASSLSPGQSPRDEQFF,TGTGCCAGCAGCTTATCGCCGGGACAGAGCCCGAGGGATGAGCAGTTCTTC
TRBV9,once,.,TRBJ2-2,CASSASLTGTGELFF,TGTGCCAGCAGCGCCTCCCTAACGGGCACCGGGGAGCTGTTTTTT
TRBV5-4,.,TRBD1,TRBJ2-5,CASSKGTGKQETQYF,TGTGCCAGCAGCAAAGGGACAGGGAAACAAGAGACCCAGTACTTC
TRBV10-2,.,TRBD1,TRBJ2-5,CASSEAQGVTETQYF,TGCGCCAGCAGTGAAGCCCAGGGGGTAACAGAGACCCAGTACTTC
TRBV12-3/TRBV12-4,.,TRBD1,TRBJ1-6,CASGPTGVALHF,TGTGCCAGCGGGCCTACAGGGGTGGCCCTCCACTTT
TRBV29-1,.,.,TRBJ1-1,CSVEDAGYTEAFF,TGCAGCGTTGAAGATGCAGGGTACACTGAAGCTTTCTTT
TRBV5-1,.,.,TRBJ1-2,CASGEGYYGYTF,TGCGCCAGCGGGGAGGGATACTATGGCTACACCTTC
TRBV5-8,.,.,TRBJ1-2,CASSWRQATPNYGYTF,TGTGCCAGCAGCTGGAGACAGGCGACGCCTAACTATGGCTACACCTTC
TRBV6-5,.,TRBD1,TRBJ1-6,CASIGDRRYSPLHF,TGTGCCAGCATTGGGGACAGGCGGTATTCACCCCTCCACTTT
TRBV28,.,.,TRBJ1-5,CASTLGDNSNQPQHF,TGTGCCAGCACTCTAGGGGACAATAGCAATCAGCCCCAGCATTTT
TRBV2,.,.,TRBJ1-3,CASSVSRSGNTIYF,TGTGCCAGCAGCGTCAGTCGCTCTGGAAACACCATATATTTT
TRBV25-1,.,.,TRBJ1-2,CAILTRGLGGYTF,TGTGCCATCCTCACCCGAGGGTTGGGGGGCTACACCTTC
TRBV24-1,.,TRBD1,TRBJ1-1,CATDRGHGEAFF,TGTGCCACGGACAGGGGGCATGGTGAAGCTTTCTTT
TRBV24-1,.,TRBD1,TRBJ1-5,CATSTGVGNQPQHF,TGTGCCACCAGTACAGGGGTGGGCAATCAGCCCCAGCATTTT
TRBV28,.,.,TRBJ1-2,CASSRRPRGKTF,TGTGCCAGCAGTCGACGACCGCGGGGGAAGACCTTC
TRBV6-5,.,.,TRBJ2-1,CASSWAESNEQFF,TGTGCCAGCAGTTGGGCAGAGTCCAATGAGCAGTTCTTC
TRBV5-1,.,.,TRBJ1-3,CASSKDRLQSGNTIYF,TGCGCCAGCAGTAAAGACAGGTTACAATCTGGAAACACCATATATTTT
TRBV9,.,.,TRBJ1-5,CASSVGVGGGNQPQHF,TGTGCCAGCAGCGTAGGGGTGGGAGGAGGGAATCAGCCCCAGCATTTT
TRBV3-1/TRBV3-2,.,.,TRBJ2-1,CASSQGPQGKVNEQFF,TGTGCCAGCAGCCAAGGGCCCCAGGGTAAGGTCAATGAGCAGTTCTTC
TRBV27,.,TRBD1,TRBJ2-7,CASRTGDEQYF,TGTGCCAGCAGGACAGGGGACGAGCAGTACTTC
TRBV15,.,.,TRBJ1-2,CATSSVTATYGYTF,TGTGCCACCAGCAGTGTCACAGCAACCTATGGCTACACCTTC
TRBV15,.,.,TRBJ2-4,CATSRQGRDIQYF,TGTGCCACCAGCAGACAGGGTCGGGACATTCAGTACTTC
TRBV4-1,.,.,TRBJ2-7,CASSQDHGGYEQYF,TGCGCCAGCAGCCAAGATCACGGGGGTTACGAGCAGTACTTC
TRBV27,few,.,TRBJ1-5,CASSVRRGGPPQHF,TGTGCCAGCAGTGTTCGTAGAGGGGGACCGCCCCAGCATTTT
TRBV5-4,.,TRBD2,TRBJ2-1,CASSLTSGVPREQFF,TGTGCCAGCAGCTTGACTAGCGGGGTCCCTCGTGAGCAGTTCTTC